This is a list of T cell receptor beta chains from one sample in a study of blood T cell repertoires in COVID-19. Clones were read by immunoSEQ multiplex PCR, and TCRdb kept only the in-frame ones, dropping some. The sample records roughly 180,000 clones, over 80% being singletons. Sequenced input: PBMCs or T cells enriched from blood (not recorded which). The receptors here all came from a woman in her sixties or seventies who had recovered from COVID-19. Each CDR3 is given with its conserved first and last residue. Each record gives: CDR3 protein, CDR3 DNA, D gene, clone size, V gene, J gene. A D gene is named only where the DNA matches it firmly. Part of the rows lack a size; the others show once, few, many or a class for expanded clones.

CASSFGGPSSYEQYF	TGTGCCAGCAGCTTTGGCGGGCCAAGCTCCTACGAGCAGTACTTC	-	-	TRBV5-6	TRBJ2-7
CASSLTSGAGTEAFF	TGTGCCAGCAGCTTAACGTCAGGGGCAGGGACTGAAGCTTTCTTT	-	-	TRBV7-3	TRBJ1-1
CASASLAGEETQYF	TGTGCCAGCGCATCCCTAGCGGGAGAAGAGACCCAGTACTTC	TRBD2	-	TRBV18	TRBJ2-5
CASSTSGGGTDTQYF	TGTGCCAGCAGCACGAGCGGGGGGGGAACAGATACGCAGTATTTT	TRBD2	-	TRBV11-2	TRBJ2-3
CATSRDYPPTGTGNTIYF	TGTGCCACCAGCAGAGATTACCCTCCTACAGGGACTGGAAACACCATATATTTT	-	-	TRBV15	TRBJ1-3
CASSRGLYSGNTIYF	TGTGCCAGCAGCCGGGGCCTATACTCTGGAAACACCATATATTTT	-	-	TRBV3-1/TRBV3-2	TRBJ1-3
CASSVVGTGDYGYTF	TGTGCCAGCAGCGTAGTCGGGACAGGGGACTATGGCTACACCTTC	TRBD1	-	TRBV9	TRBJ1-2
CASSRQGHNEKLFF	TGTGCCAGCAGCCGCCAGGGGCATAATGAAAAACTGTTTTTT	-	-	TRBV7-6	TRBJ1-4
CASSFYQGSAEAFF	TGTGCCAGCAGCTTTTATCAAGGCAGCGCTGAAGCTTTCTTT	-	-	TRBV7-2	TRBJ1-1
CASSQDSYEQYF	TGTGCCAGCAGCCAGGACAGCTACGAGCAGTACTTC	-	-	TRBV2	TRBJ2-7
CASSQLSLQNSNQPQHF	TGCGCCAGCAGTCAATTATCCCTACAGAATAGCAATCAGCCCCAGCATTTT	-	once	TRBV23-1	TRBJ1-5
CASSYREGGYTF	TGTGCCAGCAGTTACAGAGAGGGTGGCTACACCTTC	-	-	TRBV6-5	TRBJ1-2
CSVSPGQGYLNTEAFF	TGCAGCGTTTCCCCGGGACAGGGGTATTTGAACACTGAAGCTTTCTTT	TRBD1	once	TRBV29-1	TRBJ1-1
CASSATGGTKNIQYF	TGTGCCAGCAGTGCAACGGGAGGGACCAAAAACATTCAGTACTTC	TRBD2	-	TRBV2	TRBJ2-4
CASSYGGGGTEAFF	TGTGCCAGCAGTTACGGGGGGGGCGGCACTGAAGCTTTCTTT	-	-	TRBV6-5	TRBJ1-1
CASSDREHVAEAFF	TGTGCCAGCAGTGATCGGGAGCACGTGGCTGAAGCTTTCTTT	-	-	TRBV6-1	TRBJ1-1
CASSLWTGYEQYF	TGTGCCAGCAGCTTGTGGACAGGCTACGAGCAGTACTTC	TRBD1	-	TRBV5-5	TRBJ2-7
CASSGQVYTEAFF	TGTGCCAGCAGCGGACAGGTCTATACTGAAGCTTTCTTT	-	-	TRBV9	TRBJ1-1
CASSSRGYEQYF	TGTGCCAGCAGCTCACGGGGGTACGAGCAGTACTTC	-	-	TRBV11-2	TRBJ2-7
CASSFPGTQETQYF	TGTGCCAGCAGCTTCCCGGGAACCCAAGAGACCCAGTACTTC	-	-	TRBV5-4	TRBJ2-5
CASSQEGAVGNTIYF	TGTGCCAGCAGCCAAGAAGGGGCAGTTGGAAACACCATATATTTT	-	-	TRBV3-1/TRBV3-2	TRBJ1-3
CASSQEGGQPQHF	TGTGCCAGCAGCCAAGAAGGGGGTCAGCCCCAGCATTTT	-	-	TRBV3-1/TRBV3-2	TRBJ1-5
CASSSGAAKNYGYTF	TGTGCCAGCAGCTCTGGGGCAGCAAAAAACTATGGCTACACCTTC	-	once	TRBV7-2	TRBJ1-2
CASSLSGTGGYGYTF	TGTGCCAGCAGCTTGAGTGGGACAGGGGGTTATGGCTACACCTTC	TRBD1	once	TRBV5-5	TRBJ1-2
CASSGQNYGYTF	TGTGCCAGCAGTGGGCAGAACTATGGCTACACCTTC	-	-	TRBV2	TRBJ1-2
CASSEYGTRGSF	TGTGCCAGCAGTGAATATGGGACTAGGGGATCCTTC	TRBD2	-	TRBV6-1	TRBJ2-7
CASSLGQGFGNTIYF	TGTGCCAGCAGCTTAGGACAGGGATTCGGAAACACCATATATTTT	TRBD1	-	TRBV11-3	TRBJ1-3
CASSYSSGGYNEQFF	TGTGCCAGCAGTTATTCTAGCGGGGGGTACAATGAGCAGTTCTTC	TRBD2	-	TRBV6-5	TRBJ2-1
CASSQEFGVGSYEQYF	TGTGCCAGCAGCCAAGAGTTCGGGGTGGGCTCCTACGAGCAGTACTTC	-	-	TRBV3-1/TRBV3-2	TRBJ2-7
CASSFQQGARAFF	TGTGCCAGCAGCTTCCAACAGGGGGCACGAGCTTTCTTT	TRBD1	-	TRBV7-2	TRBJ1-1
CASSPRTGRNQPQHF	TGTGCCAGTAGCCCCCGGACAGGCCGCAATCAGCCCCAGCATTTT	TRBD1	-	TRBV19	TRBJ1-5
CASSSGLAREQYF	TGTGCCAGCAGCTCAGGACTAGCGAGAGAGCAGTACTTC	TRBD2	-	TRBV5-4	TRBJ2-7
CSARHTGGYTF	TGCAGTGCTAGACATACTGGTGGCTACACCTTC	-	-	TRBV20-1	TRBJ1-2
CASSSQGNYGYTF	TGTGCCAGCAGTTCCCAGGGGAACTATGGCTACACCTTC	-	-	TRBV2	TRBJ1-2
CASSPDSSYTEAFF	TGTGCCAGCAGTCCCGACAGTTCCTACACTGAAGCTTTCTTT	-	-	TRBV28	TRBJ1-1
CASSYRGSGNTIYF	TGTGCCAGCAGCTACAGGGGCTCTGGAAACACCATATATTTT	TRBD1	-	TRBV3-1/TRBV3-2	TRBJ1-3
CASSKQASGELTEAFF	TGTGCCAGCAGTAAACAAGCCTCAGGGGAACTCACTGAAGCTTTCTTT	-	-	TRBV27	TRBJ1-1
CASSPEVIYSGNTIYF	TGTGCCAGCAGCCCCGAGGTGATCTACTCTGGAAACACCATATATTTT	-	-	TRBV7-6	TRBJ1-3
CASRTGGGTEAFF	TGTGCCAGCCGTACAGGGGGGGGCACTGAAGCTTTCTTT	TRBD1	-	TRBV28	TRBJ1-1
CASSQERSTMNTEAFF	TGCGCCAGCAGCCAAGAAAGGAGCACCATGAACACTGAAGCTTTCTTT	-	once	TRBV4-1	TRBJ1-1
CATSRQGQGRETQYF	TGTGCCACCAGCAGACAGGGACAGGGGAGAGAGACCCAGTACTTC	TRBD1	-	TRBV15	TRBJ2-5
CATSRGAGQAEAFF	TGTGCCACCAGCAGAGGGGCAGGGCAGGCTGAAGCTTTCTTT	-	-	TRBV15	TRBJ1-1
CASSTGGQAYGYTF	TGTGCCAGCAGTACGGGGGGGCAGGCCTATGGCTACACCTTC	-	-	TRBV28	TRBJ1-2
CASSERRRGNQPQHF	TGTGCCAGCAGTGAAAGGCGCAGGGGCAATCAGCCCCAGCATTTT	-	-	TRBV6-1	TRBJ1-5
CAIQGGSNQPQHF	TGTGCCATCCAGGGTGGGAGCAATCAGCCCCAGCATTTT	-	-	TRBV10-3	TRBJ1-5
CASSLNGDYEQYF	TGTGCCAGCAGCTTAAACGGGGACTACGAGCAGTACTTC	-	-	TRBV7-8	TRBJ2-7
CASSSRGQPQHF	TGTGCCAGCAGTAGCAGGGGTCAGCCCCAGCATTTT	-	-	TRBV12-3/TRBV12-4	TRBJ1-5
CSVTWTGGFTNEQYF	TGCAGCGTGACCTGGACAGGGGGCTTTACGAACGAGCAGTACTTC	TRBD1	-	TRBV29-1	TRBJ2-7
CASSYNPQAYGYTF	TGTGCCAGCAGTTACAACCCGCAGGCCTATGGCTACACCTTC	-	once	TRBV6-6	TRBJ1-2
CASSSEWTVEAFF	TGTGCCAGCAGTTCAGAATGGACAGTTGAAGCTTTCTTT	-	once	TRBV2	TRBJ1-1
CASSLIGTGYNEQFF	TGTGCCAGCAGCTTAATAGGGACAGGCTACAATGAGCAGTTCTTC	TRBD1	-	TRBV7-3	TRBJ2-1
CASSPPGTGGNEQFF	TGTGCCAGCAGCCCCCCCGGGACAGGGGGGAATGAGCAGTTCTTC	TRBD1	-	TRBV7-9	TRBJ2-1
CASSPGTGGYEQYF	TGCGCCAGCAGCCCCGGGACAGGAGGCTACGAGCAGTACTTC	TRBD1	once	TRBV10-2	TRBJ2-7
CASSHYGTYNEQFF	TGTGCCAGCAGCCATTACGGGACATACAATGAGCAGTTCTTC	-	-	TRBV3-1/TRBV3-2	TRBJ2-1
CASSLGRGTGAYEQYF	TGTGCCAGCAGTTTAGGACGTGGGACAGGCGCCTACGAGCAGTACTTC	TRBD1	-	TRBV27	TRBJ2-7
CASSKGTGGGEKLFF	TGTGCCAGCAGCAAAGGGACAGGGGGAGGAGAAAAACTGTTTTTT	-	-	TRBV21-1	TRBJ1-4
CAWRGTGINSPLHF	TGTGCCTGGAGGGGGACAGGGATTAATTCACCCCTCCACTTT	TRBD1	-	TRBV30	TRBJ1-6
CATAGTGGYPTDTQYF	TGTGCCACCGCCGGGACAGGGGGCTACCCCACAGATACGCAGTATTTT	TRBD1	-	TRBV24-1	TRBJ2-3
CASSLVPSSQETQYF	TGCGCCAGCAGCTTGGTCCCTAGCTCACAAGAGACCCAGTACTTC	-	once	TRBV5-1	TRBJ2-5